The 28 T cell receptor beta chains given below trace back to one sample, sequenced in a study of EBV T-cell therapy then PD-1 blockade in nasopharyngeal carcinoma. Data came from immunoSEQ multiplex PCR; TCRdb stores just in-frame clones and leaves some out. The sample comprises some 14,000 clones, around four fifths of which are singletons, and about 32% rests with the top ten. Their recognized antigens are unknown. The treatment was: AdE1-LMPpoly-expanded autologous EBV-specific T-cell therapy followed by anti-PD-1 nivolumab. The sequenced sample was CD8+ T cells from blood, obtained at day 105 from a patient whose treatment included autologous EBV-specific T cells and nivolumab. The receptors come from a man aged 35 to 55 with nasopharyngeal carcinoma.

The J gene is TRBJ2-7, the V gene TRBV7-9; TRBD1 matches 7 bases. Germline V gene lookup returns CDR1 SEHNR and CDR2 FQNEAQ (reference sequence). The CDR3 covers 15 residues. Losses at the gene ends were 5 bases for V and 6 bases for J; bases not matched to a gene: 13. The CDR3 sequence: CASSPGTALNREQYF. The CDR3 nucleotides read TGTGCCAGCAGCCCCGGGACAGCTTTAAATCGCGAGCAGTACTTC. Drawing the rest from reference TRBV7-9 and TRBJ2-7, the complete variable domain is DTGVSQNPRHKITKRGQNVTFRCDPISEHNRLYWYRQTLGQGPEFLTYFQNEAQLEKSRLLSDRFSAERPKGSFSTLEIQRTEQGDSAMYLCASSPGTALNREQYFGPGTRLTVT.

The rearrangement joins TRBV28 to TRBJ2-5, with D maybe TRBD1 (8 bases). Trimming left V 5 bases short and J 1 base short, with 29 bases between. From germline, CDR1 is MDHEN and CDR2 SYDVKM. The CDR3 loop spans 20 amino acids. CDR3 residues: CASSGIRDRIPRGPQETQYF. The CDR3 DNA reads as TGTGCCAGCAGTGGGATCCGGGACAGGATTCCGCGGGGGCCCCAAGAGACCCAGTACTTC.

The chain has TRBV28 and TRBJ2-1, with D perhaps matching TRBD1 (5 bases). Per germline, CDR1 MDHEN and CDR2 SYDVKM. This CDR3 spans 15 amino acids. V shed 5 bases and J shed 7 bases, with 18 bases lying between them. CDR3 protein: CASSQARQGRNEQFF. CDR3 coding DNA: TGTGCCAGCAGTCAAGCCCGGCAGGGTAGGAATGAGCAGTTCTTC.

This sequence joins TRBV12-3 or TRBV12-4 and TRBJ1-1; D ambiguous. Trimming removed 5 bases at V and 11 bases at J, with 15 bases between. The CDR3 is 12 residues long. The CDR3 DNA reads TGTGCCAGCAGTCACGGCGGCCCCCGGGCTTTCTTT. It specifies CASSHGGPRAFF.

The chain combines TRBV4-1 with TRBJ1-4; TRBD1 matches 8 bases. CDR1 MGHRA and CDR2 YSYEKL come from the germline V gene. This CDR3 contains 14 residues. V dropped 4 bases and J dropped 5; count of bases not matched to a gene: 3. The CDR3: CASSPRTGNEKLFF. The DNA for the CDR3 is TGCGCCAGCAGCCCACGGACAGGGAATGAAAAACTGTTTTTT.

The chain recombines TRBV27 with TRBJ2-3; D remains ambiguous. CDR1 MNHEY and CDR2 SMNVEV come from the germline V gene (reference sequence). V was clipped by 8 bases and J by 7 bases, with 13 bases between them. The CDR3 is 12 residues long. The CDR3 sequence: CASSVYSHTQYF. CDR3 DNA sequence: TGTGCCAGCTCAGTTTATAGTCATACGCAGTATTTT.

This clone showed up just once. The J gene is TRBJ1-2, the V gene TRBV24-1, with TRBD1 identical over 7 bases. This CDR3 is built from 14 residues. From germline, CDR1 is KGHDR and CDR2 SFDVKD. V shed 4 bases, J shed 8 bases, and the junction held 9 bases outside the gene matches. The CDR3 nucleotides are TGTGCCACCAGTGACCCGGACAGGCAATGGGGCTACACCTTC. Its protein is CATSDPDRQWGYTF.

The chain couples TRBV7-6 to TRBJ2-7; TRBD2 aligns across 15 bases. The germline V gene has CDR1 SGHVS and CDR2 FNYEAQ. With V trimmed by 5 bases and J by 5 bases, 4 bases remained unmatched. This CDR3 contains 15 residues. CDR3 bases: TGTGCCAGCAGCAGGGGACTAGCGGGGGGAAACGAGCAGTACTTC. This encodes CASSRGLAGGNEQYF.

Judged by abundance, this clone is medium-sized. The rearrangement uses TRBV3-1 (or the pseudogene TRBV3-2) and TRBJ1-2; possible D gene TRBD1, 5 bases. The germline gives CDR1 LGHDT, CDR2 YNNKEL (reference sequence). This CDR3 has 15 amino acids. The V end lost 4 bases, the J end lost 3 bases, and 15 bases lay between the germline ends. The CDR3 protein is CASSPPFWGDYGYTF. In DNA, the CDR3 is TGTGCCAGCAGCCCACCATTTTGGGGCGACTATGGCTACACCTTC.

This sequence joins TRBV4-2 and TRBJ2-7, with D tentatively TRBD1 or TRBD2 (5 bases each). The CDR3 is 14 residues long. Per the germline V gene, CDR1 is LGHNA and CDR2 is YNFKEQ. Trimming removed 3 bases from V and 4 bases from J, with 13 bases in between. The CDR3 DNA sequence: TGTGCCAGCAGCCAGGGGGTCGGTAAATACGAGCAGTACTTC. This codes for CASSQGVGKYEQYF.

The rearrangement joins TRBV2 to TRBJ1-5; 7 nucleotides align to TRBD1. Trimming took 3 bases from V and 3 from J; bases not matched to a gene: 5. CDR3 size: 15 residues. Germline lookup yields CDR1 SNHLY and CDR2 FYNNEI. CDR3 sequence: CASSDKGQANQPQHF. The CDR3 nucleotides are TGTGCCAGCAGTGACAAAGGACAGGCCAATCAGCCCCAGCATTTT. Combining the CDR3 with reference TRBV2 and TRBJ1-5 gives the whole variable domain EPEVTQTPSHQVTQMGQEVILRCVPISNHLYFYWYRQILGQKVEFLVSFYNNEISEKSEIFDDQFSVERPDGSNFTLKIRSTKLEDSAMYFCASSDKGQANQPQHFGDGTRLSIL.

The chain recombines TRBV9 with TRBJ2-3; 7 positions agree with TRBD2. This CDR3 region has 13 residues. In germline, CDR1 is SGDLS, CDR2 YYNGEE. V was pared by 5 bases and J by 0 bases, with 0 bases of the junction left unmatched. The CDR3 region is CASRGGSTDTQYF. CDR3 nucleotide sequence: TGTGCCAGCAGGGGGGGGAGCACAGATACGCAGTATTTT.

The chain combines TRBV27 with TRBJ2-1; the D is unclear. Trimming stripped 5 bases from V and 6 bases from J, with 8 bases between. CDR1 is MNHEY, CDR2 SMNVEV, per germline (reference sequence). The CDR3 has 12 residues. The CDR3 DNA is TGTGCCAGCAGTACGTTATTCAATGAGCAGTTCTTC. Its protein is CASSTLFNEQFF.

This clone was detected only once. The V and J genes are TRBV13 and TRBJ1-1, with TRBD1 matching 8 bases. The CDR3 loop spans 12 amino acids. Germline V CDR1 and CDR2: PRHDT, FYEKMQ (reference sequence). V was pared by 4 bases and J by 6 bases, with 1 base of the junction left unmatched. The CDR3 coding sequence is TGTGCCAGCAGCTGGGGACAGGCTGAAGCTTTCTTT. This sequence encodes CASSWGQAEAFF.

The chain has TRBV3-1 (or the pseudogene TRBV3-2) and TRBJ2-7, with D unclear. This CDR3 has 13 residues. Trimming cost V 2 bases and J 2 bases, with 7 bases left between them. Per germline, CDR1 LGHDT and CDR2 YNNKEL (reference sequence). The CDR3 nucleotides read TGTGCCAGCAGCCAAACAACTCCCTACGAGCAGTACTTC. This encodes CASSQTTPYEQYF.

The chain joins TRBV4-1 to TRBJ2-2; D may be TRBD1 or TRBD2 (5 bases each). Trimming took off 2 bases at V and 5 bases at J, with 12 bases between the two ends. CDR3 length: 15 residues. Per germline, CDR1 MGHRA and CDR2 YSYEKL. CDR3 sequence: CASSQNLRGTGELFF. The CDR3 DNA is TGCGCCAGCAGCCAAAATCTGAGGGGAACCGGGGAGCTGTTTTTT.

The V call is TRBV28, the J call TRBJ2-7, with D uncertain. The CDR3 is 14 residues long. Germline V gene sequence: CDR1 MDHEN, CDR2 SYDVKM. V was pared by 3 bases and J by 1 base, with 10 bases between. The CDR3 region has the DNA TGTGCCAGCAGTTTCGTGCTCGAATCCTACGAGCAGTACTTC. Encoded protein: CASSFVLESYEQYF.

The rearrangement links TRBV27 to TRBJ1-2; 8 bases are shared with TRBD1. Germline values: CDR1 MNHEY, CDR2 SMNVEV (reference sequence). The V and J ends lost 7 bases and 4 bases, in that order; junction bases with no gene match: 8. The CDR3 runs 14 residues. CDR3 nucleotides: TGTGCCAGCAAATACTCAGGGGGCATCTATGGCTACACCTTC. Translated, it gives CASKYSGGIYGYTF.

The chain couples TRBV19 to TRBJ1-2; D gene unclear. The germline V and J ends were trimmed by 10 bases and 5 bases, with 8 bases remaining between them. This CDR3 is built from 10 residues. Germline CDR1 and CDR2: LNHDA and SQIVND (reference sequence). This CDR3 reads CATYTYGYTF. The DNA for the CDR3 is TGTGCCACCTACACTTATGGCTACACCTTC.

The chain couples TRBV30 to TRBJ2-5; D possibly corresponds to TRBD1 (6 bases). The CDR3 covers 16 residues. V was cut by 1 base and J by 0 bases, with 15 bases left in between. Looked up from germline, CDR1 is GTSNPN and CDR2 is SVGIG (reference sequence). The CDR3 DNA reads TGTGCCTGGAGTGGAACAGGGTGGGGGTACCAAGAGACCCAGTACTTC. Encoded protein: CAWSGTGWGYQETQYF.

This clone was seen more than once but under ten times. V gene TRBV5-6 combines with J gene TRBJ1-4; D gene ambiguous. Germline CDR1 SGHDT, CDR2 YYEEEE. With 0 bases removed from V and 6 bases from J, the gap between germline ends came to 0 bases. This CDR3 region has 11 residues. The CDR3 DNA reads TGTGCCAGCAGCTTGGATGAAAAACTGTTTTTT. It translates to CASSLDEKLFF.

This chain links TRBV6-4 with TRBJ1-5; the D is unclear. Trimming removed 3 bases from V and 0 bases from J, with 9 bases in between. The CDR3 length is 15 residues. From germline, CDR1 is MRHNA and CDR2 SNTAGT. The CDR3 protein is CASSEVAGSNQPQHF. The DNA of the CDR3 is TGTGCCAGCAGTGAGGTAGCGGGTAGCAATCAGCCCCAGCATTTT.

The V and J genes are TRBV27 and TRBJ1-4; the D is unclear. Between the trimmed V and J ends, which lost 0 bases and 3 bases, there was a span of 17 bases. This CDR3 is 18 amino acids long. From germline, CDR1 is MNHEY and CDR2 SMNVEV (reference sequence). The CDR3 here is CASSLSWINPDANEKLFF. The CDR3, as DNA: TGTGCCAGCAGTTTATCGTGGATCAACCCGGACGCTAATGAAAAACTGTTTTTT.

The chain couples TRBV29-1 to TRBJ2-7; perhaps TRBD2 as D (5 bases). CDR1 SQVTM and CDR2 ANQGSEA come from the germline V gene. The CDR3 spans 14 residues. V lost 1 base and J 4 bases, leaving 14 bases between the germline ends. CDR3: CSVEGGDSPYEQYF. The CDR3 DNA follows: TGCAGCGTTGAAGGGGGAGACTCGCCTTACGAGCAGTACTTC.

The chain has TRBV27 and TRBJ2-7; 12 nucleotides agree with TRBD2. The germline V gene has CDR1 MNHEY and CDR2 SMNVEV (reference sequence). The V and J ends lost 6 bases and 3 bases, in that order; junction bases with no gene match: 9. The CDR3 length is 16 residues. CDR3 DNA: TGTGCCAGCAGGAGGGGTCTAGCGGGGGGGAACTACGAGCAGTACTTC. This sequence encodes CASRRGLAGGNYEQYF.

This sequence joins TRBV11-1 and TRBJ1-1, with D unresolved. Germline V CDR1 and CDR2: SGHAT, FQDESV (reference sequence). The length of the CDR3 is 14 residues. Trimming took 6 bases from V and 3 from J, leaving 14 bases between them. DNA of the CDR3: TGTGCCAGCAGATCAACTGGACCGTACACTGAAGCTTTCTTT. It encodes CASRSTGPYTEAFF.

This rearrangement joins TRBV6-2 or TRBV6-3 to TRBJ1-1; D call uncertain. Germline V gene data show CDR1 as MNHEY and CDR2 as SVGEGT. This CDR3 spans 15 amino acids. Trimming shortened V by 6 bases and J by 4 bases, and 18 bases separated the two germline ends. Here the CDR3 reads CASSASGEGGTEAFF. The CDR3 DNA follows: TGTGCCAGCAGCGCCTCCGGGGAAGGTGGCACTGAAGCTTTCTTT.

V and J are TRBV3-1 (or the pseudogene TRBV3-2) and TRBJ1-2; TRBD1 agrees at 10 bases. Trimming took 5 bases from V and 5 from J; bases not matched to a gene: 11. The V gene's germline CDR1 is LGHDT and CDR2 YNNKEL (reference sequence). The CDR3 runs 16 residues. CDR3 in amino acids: CASSSDLGQGRYGYTF. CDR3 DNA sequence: TGTGCCAGCAGCTCAGATTTGGGACAGGGGAGGTATGGCTACACCTTC.